The entry that follows covers one T cell receptor (beta chain) sequence. Antigen specificity is unknown. Sample-barcoded 5' priming and a J-beta primer mix drove a second PCR of 7 to 11 cycles. Each TCR beta cDNA got a 12-nucleotide random molecular identifier. Individual samples furnished no less than 2.5 million CDR3-containing paired-end reads apiece. TCRdb reanalysed the 5' RACE reads using MiXCR and keeps one entry per CDR3 protein. The data show roughly 800,000 distinct CDR3 sequences, around half seen once. The data were taken from a study of blood T cells in healthy people across ages. General study findings and limits: Estimated diversity that came from one million T cells was considered an underestimate.

The origin of this receptor is an older man in good health. Sequenced sample: blood.

The CDR3 here is CASSQESTGTGANVLTF. The CDR3 bases are TGTGCCAGCAGCCAAGAGAGCACAGGGACTGGGGCCAACGTCCTGACTTTC. V is TRBV4-2 and J is TRBJ2-6; a possible D gene is TRBD1 (6 bases). Germline V gives CDR1 LGHNA, CDR2 YNFKEQ. The ends were cut back, 0 bases at V and 2 bases at J, with 11 bases in the middle. There are 17 residues in the CDR3.